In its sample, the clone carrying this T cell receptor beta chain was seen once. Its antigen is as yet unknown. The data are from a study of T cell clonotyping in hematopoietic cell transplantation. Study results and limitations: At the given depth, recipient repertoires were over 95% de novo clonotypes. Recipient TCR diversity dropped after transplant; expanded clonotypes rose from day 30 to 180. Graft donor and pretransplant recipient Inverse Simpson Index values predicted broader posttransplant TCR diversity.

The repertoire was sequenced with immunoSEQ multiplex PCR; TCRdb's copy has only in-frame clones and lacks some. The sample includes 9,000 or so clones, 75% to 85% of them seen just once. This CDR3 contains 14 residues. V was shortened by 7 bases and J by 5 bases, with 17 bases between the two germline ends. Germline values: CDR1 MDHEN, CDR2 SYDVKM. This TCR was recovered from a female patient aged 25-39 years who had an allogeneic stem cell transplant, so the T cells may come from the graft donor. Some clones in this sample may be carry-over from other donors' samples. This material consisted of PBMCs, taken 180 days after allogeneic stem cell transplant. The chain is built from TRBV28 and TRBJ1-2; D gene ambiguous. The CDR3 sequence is CASIYTGLTYGYTF. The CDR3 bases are TGTGCCAGCATATACACCGGACTGACTTATGGCTACACCTTC.